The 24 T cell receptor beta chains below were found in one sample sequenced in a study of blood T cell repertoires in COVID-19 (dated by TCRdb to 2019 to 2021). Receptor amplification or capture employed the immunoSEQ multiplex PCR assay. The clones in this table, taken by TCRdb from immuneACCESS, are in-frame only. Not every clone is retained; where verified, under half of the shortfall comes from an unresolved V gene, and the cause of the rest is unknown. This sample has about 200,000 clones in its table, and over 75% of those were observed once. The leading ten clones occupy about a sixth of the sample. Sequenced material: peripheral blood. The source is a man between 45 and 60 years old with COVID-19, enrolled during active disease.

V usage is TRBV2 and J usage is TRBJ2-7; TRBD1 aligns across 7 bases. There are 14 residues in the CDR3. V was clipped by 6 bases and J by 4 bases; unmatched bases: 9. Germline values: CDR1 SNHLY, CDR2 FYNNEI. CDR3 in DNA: TGTGCCAGCAGCCGACAGGGCTCCGAGTACGAGCAGTACTTC. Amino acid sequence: CASSRQGSEYEQYF.

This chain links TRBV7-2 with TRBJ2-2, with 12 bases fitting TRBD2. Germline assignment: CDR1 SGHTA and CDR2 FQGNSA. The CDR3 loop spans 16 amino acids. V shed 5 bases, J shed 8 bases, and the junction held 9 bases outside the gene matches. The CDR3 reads CASSQEAGLAGGELFF. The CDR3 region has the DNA TGTGCCAGCAGCCAAGAAGCTGGACTAGCGGGAGGGGAGCTGTTTTTT.

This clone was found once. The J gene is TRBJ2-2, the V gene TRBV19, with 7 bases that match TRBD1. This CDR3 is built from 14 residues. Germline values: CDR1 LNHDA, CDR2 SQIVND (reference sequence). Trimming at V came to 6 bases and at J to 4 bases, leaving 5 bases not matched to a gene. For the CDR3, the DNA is TGTGCCAGTAGATCGGACAGGATCACCGGGGAGCTGTTTTTT. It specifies CASRSDRITGELFF. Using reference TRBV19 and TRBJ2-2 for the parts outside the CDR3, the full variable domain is DGGITQSPKYLFRKEGQNVTLSCEQNLNHDAMYWYRQDPGQGLRLIYYSQIVNDFQKGDIAEGYSVSREKKESFPLTVTSAQKNPTAFYLCASRSDRITGELFFGEGSRLTVL.

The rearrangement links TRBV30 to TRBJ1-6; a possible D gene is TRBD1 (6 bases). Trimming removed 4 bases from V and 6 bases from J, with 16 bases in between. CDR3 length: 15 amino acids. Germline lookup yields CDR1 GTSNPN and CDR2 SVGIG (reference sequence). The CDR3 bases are TGTGCCTGGAATCACCGGGACATTCTTAATTCACCCCTCCACTTT. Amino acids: CAWNHRDILNSPLHF.

The DNA of the CDR3 is TGTGCCAGCAGTTTAGAAGGCGGAAATTCACCCCTCCACTTT. It codes for CASSLEGGNSPLHF. V gene TRBV28 combines with J gene TRBJ1-6; no definite D call. CDR3 size: 14 residues. Germline assignment: CDR1 MDHEN and CDR2 SYDVKM. Between the trimmed V and J ends, which lost 2 bases and 7 bases, there was a span of 9 bases.

The CDR3, as DNA: TGTGCCAGCAGCACCCGACAGGGAAATTCACCCCTCCACTTT. Encoded protein: CASSTRQGNSPLHF. The chain couples TRBV7-2 to TRBJ1-6; the match to TRBD1 covers 7 bases. This CDR3 contains 14 residues. The V and J ends lost 5 bases and 7 bases, in that order; junction bases with no gene match: 5. Germline-derived CDR1 and CDR2 are SGHTA and FQGNSA.

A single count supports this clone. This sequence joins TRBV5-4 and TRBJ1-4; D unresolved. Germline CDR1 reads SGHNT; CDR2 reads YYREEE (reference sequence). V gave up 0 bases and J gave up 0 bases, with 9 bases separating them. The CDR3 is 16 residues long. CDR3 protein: CASSLAGFATNEKLFF. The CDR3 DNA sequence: TGTGCCAGCAGCTTGGCAGGATTTGCAACTAATGAAAAACTGTTTTTT.

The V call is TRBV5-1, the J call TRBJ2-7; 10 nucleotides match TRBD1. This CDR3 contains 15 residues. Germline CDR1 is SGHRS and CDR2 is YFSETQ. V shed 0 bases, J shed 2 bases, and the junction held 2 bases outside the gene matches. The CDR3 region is CASSLVGTGAYEQYF. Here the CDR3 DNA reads TGCGCCAGCAGCTTGGTGGGGACAGGGGCCTACGAGCAGTACTTC.

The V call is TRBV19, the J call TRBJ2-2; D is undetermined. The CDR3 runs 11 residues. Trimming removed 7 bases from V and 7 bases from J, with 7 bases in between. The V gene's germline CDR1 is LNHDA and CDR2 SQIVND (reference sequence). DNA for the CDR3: TGTGCCAGTACGGGTGTCGGGGAGCTGTTTTTT. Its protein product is CASTGVGELFF.

This CDR3 is CASSLRGGDKSSYEQYF. The CDR3 region has the DNA TGTGCCAGCAGTCTCCGCGGGGGGGACAAGAGCTCCTACGAGCAGTACTTC. The chain employs TRBV27 and TRBJ2-7; 9 bases match TRBD2. Germline V gene lookup returns CDR1 MNHEY and CDR2 SMNVEV (reference sequence). After removal of 5 bases from V and 0 bases from J, the junction contained 11 bases not matched to a gene. The CDR3 loop spans 17 amino acids.

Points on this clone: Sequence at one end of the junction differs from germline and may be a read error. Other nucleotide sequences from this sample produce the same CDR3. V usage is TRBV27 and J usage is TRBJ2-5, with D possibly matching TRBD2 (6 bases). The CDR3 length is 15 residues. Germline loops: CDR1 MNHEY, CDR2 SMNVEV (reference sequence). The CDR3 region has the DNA TGTGCTAGCACTCTCCATGAGGGTGGGAGGGAGACCCAGTACTTC. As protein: CASTLHEGGRETQYF.

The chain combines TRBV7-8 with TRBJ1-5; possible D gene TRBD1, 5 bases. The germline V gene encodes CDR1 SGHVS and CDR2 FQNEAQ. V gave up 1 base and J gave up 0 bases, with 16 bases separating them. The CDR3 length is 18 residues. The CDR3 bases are TGTGCCAGCAGCTTAGAGGGGTACGCGGGGGATAGCAATCAGCCCCAGCATTTT. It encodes CASSLEGYAGDSNQPQHF.

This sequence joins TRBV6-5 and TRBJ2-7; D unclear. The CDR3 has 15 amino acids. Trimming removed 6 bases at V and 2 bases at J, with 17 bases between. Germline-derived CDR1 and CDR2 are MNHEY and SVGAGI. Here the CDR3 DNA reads TGTGCCAGCAGGCGAACAAGGTTCGAGGCCTACGAGCAGTACTTC. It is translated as CASRRTRFEAYEQYF.

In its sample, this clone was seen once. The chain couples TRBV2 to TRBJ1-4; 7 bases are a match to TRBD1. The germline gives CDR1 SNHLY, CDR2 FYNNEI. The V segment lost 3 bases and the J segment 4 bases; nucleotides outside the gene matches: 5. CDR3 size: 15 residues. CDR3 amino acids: CASSDLGQVNEKLFF. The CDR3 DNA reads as TGTGCCAGCAGTGACCTAGGACAGGTTAATGAAAAACTGTTTTTT.

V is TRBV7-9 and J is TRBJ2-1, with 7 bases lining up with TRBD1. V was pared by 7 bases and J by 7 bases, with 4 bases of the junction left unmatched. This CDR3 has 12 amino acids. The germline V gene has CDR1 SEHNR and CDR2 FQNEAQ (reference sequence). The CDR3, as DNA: TGTGCCAGCAACCACAGGGGTAATGAGCAGTTCTTC. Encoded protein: CASNHRGNEQFF.

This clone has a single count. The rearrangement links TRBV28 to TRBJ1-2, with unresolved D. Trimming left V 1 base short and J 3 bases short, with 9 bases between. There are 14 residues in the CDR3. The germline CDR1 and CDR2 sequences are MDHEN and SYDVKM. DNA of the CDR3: TGTGCCAGCAGTTTATCACAGCTTGACTATGGCTACACCTTC. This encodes CASSLSQLDYGYTF.

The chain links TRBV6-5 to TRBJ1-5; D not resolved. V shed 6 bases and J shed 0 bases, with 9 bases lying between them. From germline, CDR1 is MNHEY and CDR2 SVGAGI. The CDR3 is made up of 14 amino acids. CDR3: CASSHDYSNQPQHF. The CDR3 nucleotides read TGTGCCAGCAGCCATGACTATAGCAATCAGCCCCAGCATTTT.

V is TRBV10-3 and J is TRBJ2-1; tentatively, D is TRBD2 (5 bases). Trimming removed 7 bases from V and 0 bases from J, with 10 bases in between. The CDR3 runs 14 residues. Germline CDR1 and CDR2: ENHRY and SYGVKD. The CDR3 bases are TGTGCCATCACTCCGGGGAGCTCCTACAATGAGCAGTTCTTC. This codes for CAITPGSSYNEQFF.

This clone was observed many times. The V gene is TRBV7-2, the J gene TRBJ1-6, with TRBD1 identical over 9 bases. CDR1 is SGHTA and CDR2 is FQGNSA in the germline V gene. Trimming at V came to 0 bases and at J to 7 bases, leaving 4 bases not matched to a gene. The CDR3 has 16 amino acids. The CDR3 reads CASSLAGQGSNSPLHF. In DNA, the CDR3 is TGTGCCAGCAGCTTAGCCGGACAGGGGTCGAATTCACCCCTCCACTTT.

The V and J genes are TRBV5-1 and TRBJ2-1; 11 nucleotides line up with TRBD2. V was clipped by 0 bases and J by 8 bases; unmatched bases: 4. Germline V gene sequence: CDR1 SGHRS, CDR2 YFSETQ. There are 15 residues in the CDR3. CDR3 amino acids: CASSLVAGGGDEQFF. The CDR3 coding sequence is TGCGCCAGCAGCTTGGTAGCGGGAGGGGGCGATGAGCAGTTCTTC.

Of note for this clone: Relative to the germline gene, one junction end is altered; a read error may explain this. CDR3 region: CASSEESGTGQETQYF. For the CDR3, the DNA is TGTGCCAGCAGCGAAGAGAGTGGGACAGGCCAAGAGACCCAGTACTTC. V usage is TRBV6-1 and J usage is TRBJ2-5, with TRBD1 identical over 8 bases. The length of the CDR3 is 16 residues. Germline loops: CDR1 MNHNS, CDR2 SASEGT.

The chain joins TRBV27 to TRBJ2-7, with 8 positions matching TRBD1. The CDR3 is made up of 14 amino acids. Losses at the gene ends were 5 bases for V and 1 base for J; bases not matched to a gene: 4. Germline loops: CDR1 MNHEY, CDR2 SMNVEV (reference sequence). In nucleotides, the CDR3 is TGTGCCAGCAGTCACAGGGGGGAGTCCTACGAGCAGTACTTC. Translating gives CASSHRGESYEQYF.

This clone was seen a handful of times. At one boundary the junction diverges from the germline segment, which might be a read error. This CDR3 reads CASSGDRGSSEQYF. CDR3 in DNA: TGTGCCAGCAGCGGCGACAGGGGATCCTCCGAGCAGTACTTC. The genes are TRBV11-1 and TRBJ2-7; 8 nucleotides align to TRBD1. Per the germline V gene, CDR1 is SGHAT and CDR2 is FQDESV (reference sequence). The CDR3 consists of 14 residues. Full variable domain (rest looked up from reference TRBV11-1 and TRBJ2-7): EAEVAQSPRYKITEKSQAVAFWCDPISGHATLYWYRQILGQGPELLVQFQDESVVDDSQLPKDRFSAERLKGVDSTLKIQPAELGDSAMYLCASSGDRGSSEQYFGPGTRLTVT.

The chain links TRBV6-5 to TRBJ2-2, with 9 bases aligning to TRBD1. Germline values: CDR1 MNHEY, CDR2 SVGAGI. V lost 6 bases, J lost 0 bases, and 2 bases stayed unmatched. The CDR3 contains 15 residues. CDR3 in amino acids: CASSRQGANTGELFF. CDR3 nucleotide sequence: TGTGCCAGCAGCCGACAGGGGGCGAACACCGGGGAGCTGTTTTTT.